Listed here are 20 T cell receptor beta chains from one sample, sequenced in a study of T cell responses to AZD1222 COVID-19 vaccine. Assay: immunoSEQ multiplex PCR; the TCRdb copy retains only in-frame clones and omits some. The table lists 200,000 to 250,000 clones, about 95% of them singletons. The sequencing here drew on peripheral blood, taken 28 days after the second dose of the MenACWY control vaccine. The receptors shown here come from an adult who received the MenACWY meningococcal vaccine as a control.

The chain is built from TRBV2 and TRBJ1-1, with 9 bases fitting TRBD1. The germline V gene has CDR1 SNHLY and CDR2 FYNNEI. The CDR3 is 16 residues long. V gave up 3 bases and J gave up 1 base; unmatched junction bases: 6. CDR3 coding DNA: TGTGCCAGCAGTGAGTGGGTGGGACAGGGGAACACTGAAGCTTTCTTT. Encoded protein: CASSEWVGQGNTEAFF.

This clone was detected once. The chain has TRBV28 and TRBJ1-5, with no clear D. Trimming took 6 bases from V and 6 from J, leaving 9 bases between them. The CDR3 is made up of 12 amino acids. The V gene's germline CDR1 is MDHEN and CDR2 SYDVKM. The CDR3 bases are TGTGCCAGCAGCACTACGGGTCAGCCCCAGCATTTT. The encoded protein is CASSTTGQPQHF.

The chain links TRBV7-8 to TRBJ1-5; D is perhaps TRBD1 (5 bases). Germline V gives CDR1 SGHVS, CDR2 FQNEAQ. CDR3 length: 15 amino acids. V was pared by 1 base and J by 5 bases, with 12 bases between. In DNA, the CDR3 is TGTGCCAGCAGCTTAGGGGGCAGGGCCCATCAGCCCCAGCATTTT. This codes for CASSLGGRAHQPQHF.

The chain combines TRBV6-1 with TRBJ2-7; D not certain. Trimming removed 0 bases from V and 3 bases from J, with 9 bases in between. The CDR3 loop spans 14 amino acids. Germline CDR1 is MNHNS and CDR2 is SASEGT. CDR3 DNA sequence: TGTGCCAGCAGTGAAGCGAGACTTGGCTACGAGCAGTACTTC. Encoded protein: CASSEARLGYEQYF.

This chain joins TRBV28 and TRBJ2-5; D is ambiguous. The V gene's germline CDR1 is MDHEN and CDR2 SYDVKM. V was cut by 3 bases and J by 2 bases, with 4 bases left in between. The CDR3 consists of 12 residues. The CDR3 sequence is CASSLSQETQYF. In DNA, the CDR3 is TGTGCCAGCAGTTTGTCTCAAGAGACCCAGTACTTC.

V is TRBV15 and J is TRBJ1-5; no firm D call. This CDR3 has 15 amino acids. Trimming pared 0 bases from V and 2 bases from J, leaving 8 bases between. CDR1 LNHNV and CDR2 YYDKDF come from the germline V gene (reference sequence). The CDR3 protein is CATSRDLVGNQPQHF. The CDR3 DNA sequence: TGTGCCACCAGCAGAGATTTGGTAGGCAATCAGCCCCAGCATTTT.

The V call is TRBV5-4, the J call TRBJ1-1; D is unclear. Germline V gene lookup returns CDR1 SGHNT and CDR2 YYREEE (reference sequence). V lost 0 bases and J lost 3, with 3 bases in between. CDR3 length equals 12 residues. CDR3 region: CASSLEYTEAFF. The CDR3 DNA follows: TGTGCCAGCAGCTTGGAGTACACTGAAGCTTTCTTT.

V usage is TRBV21-1 and J usage is TRBJ1-4. TRBV21-1 is recorded as a pseudogene. The CDR3 extends over 16 amino acids. The CDR3, as DNA: TGTGCCAGCAGCAAAAAAGGAGCGGGGCTTAATGAAAAACTGTTTTTT. Translated, it gives CASSKKGAGLNEKLFF.

The chain links TRBV15 to TRBJ2-7; TRBD1 matches at 7 bases. Trimming removed 0 bases from V and 0 bases from J; junction bases left unmatched: 5. The CDR3 runs to 16 residues. The germline V gene has CDR1 LNHNV and CDR2 YYDKDF (reference sequence). The CDR3 DNA reads TGTGCCACCAGCAGAGATAAGGGGGCTGGCTCCTACGAGCAGTACTTC. Protein sequence: CATSRDKGAGSYEQYF.

J is TRBJ2-5 and V is TRBV5-4; 7 bases match TRBD2. This CDR3 has 14 amino acids. V was pared by 1 base and J by 0 bases, with 0 bases of the junction left unmatched. Germline CDR1 reads SGHNT; CDR2 reads YYREEE (reference sequence). DNA of the CDR3: TGTGCCAGCAGCTTGACTAGCGACCAAGAGACCCAGTACTTC. Residues: CASSLTSDQETQYF.

The chain uses TRBV5-4 and TRBJ2-1, with D perhaps TRBD1 or TRBD2 (5 bases each). The length of the CDR3 is 12 residues. The V end was cut by 4 bases, the J end by 7 bases, with 9 bases between. Germline V gene data show CDR1 as SGHNT and CDR2 as YYREEE (reference sequence). The CDR3 region has the DNA TGTGCCAGCAGCAGGGACGGTAATGAGCAGTTCTTC. Its translation: CASSRDGNEQFF.

This clone was found once. The V gene is TRBV28, the J gene TRBJ1-2; 7 positions agree with TRBD1. Germline lookup yields CDR1 MDHEN and CDR2 SYDVKM. This CDR3 region has 15 residues. The J segment lost 2 bases and the V segment lost 3 bases, leaving 6 bases of the junction unmatched. CDR3 coding DNA: TGTGCCAGCAGTTTGGCCCGGGACAGAAACTATGGCTACACCTTC. This encodes CASSLARDRNYGYTF.

The V gene is TRBV5-1, the J gene TRBJ2-7; 9 bases are shared with TRBD1. Germline V gene data show CDR1 as SGHRS and CDR2 as YFSETQ. CDR3 size: 17 residues. The ends lost 4 bases at V and 3 bases at J; junction bases unmatched: 14. In nucleotides, the CDR3 is TGCGCCAGCAGCCTATTAGGGACAGGGTCCACCTTCTACGAGCAGTACTTC. This gives the protein CASSLLGTGSTFYEQYF.

V and J are TRBV5-5 and TRBJ2-5; D perhaps matches TRBD2 (6 bases). This CDR3 comprises 13 residues. CDR1 SGHKS and CDR2 YYEKEE come from the germline V gene (reference sequence). The V end lost 2 bases, the J end lost 1 base, and 6 bases lay between the germline ends. CDR3: CASSFGGQETQYF. CDR3 coding DNA: TGTGCCAGCAGCTTCGGGGGCCAAGAGACCCAGTACTTC. Drawing the rest from reference TRBV5-5 and TRBJ2-5, the complete variable domain is DAGVTQSPTHLIKTRGQQVTLRCSPISGHKSVSWYQQVLGQGPQFIFQYYEKEERGRGNFPDRFSARQFPNYSSELNVNALLLGDSALYLCASSFGGQETQYFGPGTRLLVL.

V is TRBV14 and J is TRBJ2-3; perhaps TRBD1 as D (6 bases). CDR3 size: 17 residues. Germline V gives CDR1 SGHDN, CDR2 FVKESK. The ends were cut back, 1 base at V and 4 bases at J, with 18 bases in the middle. This CDR3 is CASSQGQGSYLADTQYF. CDR3 nucleotide sequence: TGTGCCAGCAGCCAAGGCCAGGGGAGCTACCTCGCAGATACGCAGTATTTT.

The chain couples TRBV28 to TRBJ1-1; TRBD1 matches at 7 bases. CDR3 length: 11 residues. Germline assignment: CDR1 MDHEN and CDR2 SYDVKM. The junction had 2 bases not matched to a gene; V was cut back by 10 bases and J by 3 bases. CDR3 DNA sequence: TGTGCCATTGGACAGGACACTGAAGCTTTCTTT. Translation: CAIGQDTEAFF.

The sample holds one count of this clone. The genes are TRBV29-1 and TRBJ2-7, with D unresolved. V was clipped by 4 bases and J by 0 bases, with 4 bases between them. The germline CDR1 and CDR2 sequences are SQVTM and ANQGSEA. This CDR3 spans 11 amino acids. The CDR3 loop is CSVGYSYEQYF. The CDR3 nucleotides are TGCAGCGTTGGATACTCCTACGAGCAGTACTTC.

The V gene is TRBV7-2, the J gene TRBJ2-5, with 7 positions matching TRBD1. CDR1 SGHTA and CDR2 FQGNSA come from the germline V gene. The CDR3 runs to 14 residues. Trimming at V came to 5 bases and at J to 2 bases, leaving 5 bases not matched to a gene. The CDR3 loop reads CASSPTDRQETQYF. The CDR3 bases are TGTGCCAGCAGCCCCACGGACAGGCAAGAGACCCAGTACTTC.

The DNA of the CDR3 is TGTGCCAGCAGCTTACCGGGACAGGGGTTCGACGAGCAGTACTTC. This translates into CASSLPGQGFDEQYF. The V gene is TRBV13, the J gene TRBJ2-7; TRBD1 matches at 10 bases. Trimming removed 2 bases from V and 5 bases from J; junction bases left unmatched: 6. This CDR3 region has 15 residues. Germline V gene lookup returns CDR1 PRHDT and CDR2 FYEKMQ (reference sequence).

This chain links TRBV19 with TRBJ1-3; possibly TRBD1 for D (6 bases). Trimming cost V 2 bases and J 0 bases, with 14 bases left between them. Germline loops: CDR1 LNHDA, CDR2 SQIVND (reference sequence). This CDR3 has 17 amino acids. The CDR3 bases are TGTGCCAGTAGTATACCGTCGGGGGGGCTCTCTGGAAACACCATATATTTT. Amino acids: CASSIPSGGLSGNTIYF.